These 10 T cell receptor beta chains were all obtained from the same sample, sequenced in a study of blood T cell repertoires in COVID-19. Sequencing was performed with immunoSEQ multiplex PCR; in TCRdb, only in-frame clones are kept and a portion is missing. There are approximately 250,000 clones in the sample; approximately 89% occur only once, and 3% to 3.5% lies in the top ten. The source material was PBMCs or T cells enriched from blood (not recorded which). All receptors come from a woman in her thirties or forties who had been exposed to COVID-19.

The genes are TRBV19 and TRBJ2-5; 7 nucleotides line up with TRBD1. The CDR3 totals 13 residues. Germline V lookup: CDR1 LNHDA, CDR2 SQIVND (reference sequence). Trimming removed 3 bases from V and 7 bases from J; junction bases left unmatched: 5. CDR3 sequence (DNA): TGTGCCAGTAGTATTAACAGGGGTGGGACCCAGTACTTC. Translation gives CASSINRGGTQYF.

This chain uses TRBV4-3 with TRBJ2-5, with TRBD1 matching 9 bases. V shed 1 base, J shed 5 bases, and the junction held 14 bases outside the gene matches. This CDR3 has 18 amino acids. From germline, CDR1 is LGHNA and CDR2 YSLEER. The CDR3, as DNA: TGCGCCAGCAGCCAAGGAAAAGCCGGGACAGGGCTTTTGGAGACCCAGTACTTC. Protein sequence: CASSQGKAGTGLLETQYF.

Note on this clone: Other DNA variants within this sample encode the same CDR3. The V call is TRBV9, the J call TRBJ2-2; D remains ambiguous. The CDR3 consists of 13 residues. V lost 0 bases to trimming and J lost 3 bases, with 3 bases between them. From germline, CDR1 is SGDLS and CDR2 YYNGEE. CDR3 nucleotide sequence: TGTGCCAGCAGCGTAGGAGACACCGGGGAGCTGTTTTTT. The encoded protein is CASSVGDTGELFF. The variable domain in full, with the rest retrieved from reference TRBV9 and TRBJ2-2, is DSGVTQTPKHLITATGQRVTLRCSPRSGDLSVYWYQQSLDQGLQFLIQYYNGEERAKGNILERFSAQQFPDLHSELNLSSLELGDSALYFCASSVGDTGELFFGEGSRLTVL.

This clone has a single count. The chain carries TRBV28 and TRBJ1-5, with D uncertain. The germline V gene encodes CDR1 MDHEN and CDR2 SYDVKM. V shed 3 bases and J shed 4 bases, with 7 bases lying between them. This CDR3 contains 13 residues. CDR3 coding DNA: TGTGCCAGCAGTTTGTATCGTAATCAGCCCCAGCATTTT. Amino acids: CASSLYRNQPQHF.

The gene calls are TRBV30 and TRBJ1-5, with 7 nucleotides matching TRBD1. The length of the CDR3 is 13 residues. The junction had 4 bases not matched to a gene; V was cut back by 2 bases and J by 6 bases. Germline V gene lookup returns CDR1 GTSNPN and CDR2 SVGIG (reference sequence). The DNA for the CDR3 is TGTGCCTGGAGTACAGGGGACGGTCAGCCCCAGCATTTT. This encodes CAWSTGDGQPQHF.

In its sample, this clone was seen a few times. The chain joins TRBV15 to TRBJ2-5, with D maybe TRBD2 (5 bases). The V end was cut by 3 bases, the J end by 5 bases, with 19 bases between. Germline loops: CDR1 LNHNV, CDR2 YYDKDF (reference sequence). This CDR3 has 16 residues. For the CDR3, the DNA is TGTGCCACCAGCAGTTCGGAGGCGAGGGTCGGGGAGACCCAGTACTTC. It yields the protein CATSSSEARVGETQYF.

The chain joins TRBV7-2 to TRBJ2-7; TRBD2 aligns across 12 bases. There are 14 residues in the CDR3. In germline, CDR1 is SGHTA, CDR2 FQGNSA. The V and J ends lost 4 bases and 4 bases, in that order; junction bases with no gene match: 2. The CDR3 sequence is CASSSTSGGYEQYF. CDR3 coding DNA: TGTGCCAGCAGCTCGACTAGCGGGGGATACGAGCAGTACTTC.

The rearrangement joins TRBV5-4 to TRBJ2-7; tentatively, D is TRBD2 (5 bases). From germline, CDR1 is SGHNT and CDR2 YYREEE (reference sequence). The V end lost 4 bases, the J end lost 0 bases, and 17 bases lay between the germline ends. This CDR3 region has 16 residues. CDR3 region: CASSPGIERTSYEQYV. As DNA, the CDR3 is TGTGCCAGCAGCCCAGGTATAGAGCGGACCTCCTACGAGCAGTACGTC.

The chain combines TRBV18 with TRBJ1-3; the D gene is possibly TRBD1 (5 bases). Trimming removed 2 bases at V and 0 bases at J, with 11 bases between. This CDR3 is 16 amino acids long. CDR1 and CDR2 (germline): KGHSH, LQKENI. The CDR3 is CASSPGAGSSGNTIYF. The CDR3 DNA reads TGTGCCAGCTCACCAGGGGCAGGCAGCTCTGGAAACACCATATATTTT.

The CDR3 is CAIREGQGDTEAFF. As DNA, the CDR3 is TGTGCCATCAGGGAGGGACAGGGGGACACTGAAGCTTTCTTT. The chain uses TRBV10-3 and TRBJ1-1; 11 positions match TRBD1. Per germline, CDR1 ENHRY and CDR2 SYGVKD. The J segment lost 3 bases and the V segment lost 6 bases, leaving 3 bases of the junction unmatched. The CDR3 covers 14 residues.